This T cell receptor (beta chain) was identified during a study of pediatric ulcerative colitis. CDR1 is LNHDA, CDR2 SQIVND, per germline (reference sequence). J gave up 6 bases and V 4 bases, and 5 bases lay outside the gene matches. The CDR3 runs to 15 residues. Sequencing depth was up to 500,000 reads per sample. The assay was immunoSEQ multiplex PCR, and TCRdb's table has in-frame clones only and misses some. The sample carries about 64,000 clones, about nine tenths recorded once. For this clone: Its antigen is still unknown.

General observations from the study: Compared with controls, ulcerative colitis showed greater blood-rectum clone sharing.

The TCR comes from a boy aged 10-17 years with severe ulcerative colitis. This sequence joins TRBV19 and TRBJ2-1; 11 bases are a match to TRBD2. The sequencing input was blood. CDR3 nucleotide sequence: TGTGCCAGTAGTACGACTAGCGGGATCCCCAATGAGCAGTTCTTC. As protein: CASSTTSGIPNEQFF.